These 15 T cell receptor beta chains were sequenced from one sample in a study of vaccination effects on CD4 cells after COVID-19. Expansion of antigen-specific CD4+ T cells with viral peptide pools was carried out by the ViraFEST assay before sequencing. Investigators separated out CD4+ T cells once about 10 days of culture had passed. The participants, recipients of two vaccine doses, got either BNT162b2 or mRNA-1273. Their recognized antigens are unknown. Profiling relied on immunoSEQ multiplex PCR, and the TCRdb table lists in-frame clones only, not all of them. The data contain tens of thousands of clones, around 69% of them singletons. The sequencing here drew on CD4+ T cells from PBMCs cultured with HCoV-229E spike peptides, taken after COVID-19 vaccination. These receptors were taken from a human donor who received a COVID-19 vaccine.

The chain joins TRBV3-1 (or the pseudogene TRBV3-2) to TRBJ1-1, with 7 nucleotides matching TRBD1. This CDR3 spans 14 amino acids. Losses at the gene ends were 6 bases for V and 3 bases for J; bases not matched to a gene: 7. Germline CDR1 reads LGHDT; CDR2 reads YNNKEL (reference sequence). This CDR3 reads CASRRQGQDTEAFF. The CDR3 DNA sequence: TGTGCCAGCAGACGACAGGGTCAGGACACTGAAGCTTTCTTT.

Points on this clone: This specimen includes other DNA sequences encoding the same CDR3. The CDR3 nucleotides are TGTGCCACCAGCAGGGACAATCAGCCCCAGCATTTT. Amino acid sequence: CATSRDNQPQHF. The chain joins TRBV15 to TRBJ1-5; unclear D gene. Germline loops: CDR1 LNHNV, CDR2 YYDKDF (reference sequence). The V end lost 3 bases, the J end lost 3 bases, and 3 bases lay between the germline ends. This CDR3 is built from 12 residues. The full variable domain, its missing parts supplied by reference TRBV15 and TRBJ1-5, is DAMVIQNPRYQVTQFGKPVTLSCSQTLNHNVMYWYQQKSSQAPKLLFHYYDKDFNNEADTPDNFQSRRPNTSFCFLDIRSPGLGDTAMYLCATSRDNQPQHFGDGTRLSIL.

The chain recombines TRBV6-5 with TRBJ2-1; D is undetermined. The CDR3 is 11 amino acids. CDR1 is MNHEY, CDR2 SVGAGI, per germline. V was pared by 5 bases and J by 8 bases, with 7 bases between. In DNA, the CDR3 is TGTGCCAGCAGTAACACGGATGAGCAGTTCTTC. Protein sequence: CASSNTDEQFF.

The rearrangement links TRBV18 to TRBJ2-7; a possible D gene is TRBD2 (6 bases). Germline CDR1 and CDR2: KGHSH and LQKENI. The V gene lost 3 bases and the J gene lost 2 bases, with 17 bases spanning the gap. There are 16 residues in the CDR3. In DNA, the CDR3 is TGTGCCAGCTCACCGAACCGGGACTCGACCACCTACGAGCAGTACTTC. Translated: CASSPNRDSTTYEQYF.

This clone was detected only a few times. The chain carries TRBV11-2 and TRBJ1-3; tentatively, D is TRBD1 (6 bases). This CDR3 is built from 13 residues. The V end was cut by 1 base, the J end by 9 bases, with 10 bases between. Germline V gives CDR1 SGHAT, CDR2 FQNNGV. The CDR3 DNA reads TGTGCCAGCAGCTTAGGACAGGAGTTCACCATATATTTT. Its translation is CASSLGQEFTIYF. Full variable domain (remainder filled in from reference TRBV11-2 and TRBJ1-3): EAGVAQSPRYKIIEKRQSVAFWCNPISGHATLYWYQQILGQGPKLLIQFQNNGVVDDSQLPKDRFSAERLKGVDSTLKIQPAKLEDSAVYLCASSLGQEFTIYFGEGSWLTVV.

This chain's CDR3 is CASSLRDINEKLFF. In DNA, the CDR3 is TGTGCCAGCAGCTTGAGGGATATAAATGAAAAACTGTTTTTT. The chain uses TRBV7-9 and TRBJ1-4; D is unclear. V lost 3 bases and J lost 5, with 10 bases in between. Germline-derived CDR1 and CDR2 are SEHNR and FQNEAQ (reference sequence). This CDR3 spans 14 amino acids.

This clone was counted between two and nine times. The rearrangement links TRBV5-1 to TRBJ2-1; D might be TRBD2 (6 bases). Germline CDR1 reads SGHRS; CDR2 reads YFSETQ. The CDR3 totals 17 residues. Deletions cut 0 bases from V and 5 bases from J, with 18 bases between. CDR3 amino acids: CASSLGGEWVGDNEQFF. CDR3 DNA: TGCGCCAGCAGCTTGGGCGGGGAATGGGTAGGGGACAATGAGCAGTTCTTC.

V gene TRBV20-1 combines with J gene TRBJ1-1, with TRBD1 as a possible D gene (5 bases). CDR3 length equals 14 residues. Germline V CDR1 and CDR2: DFQATT, SNEGSKA (reference sequence). The V end was cut by 3 bases, the J end by 0 bases, with 11 bases between. The CDR3: CSASRGRVNTEAFF. Here the CDR3 DNA reads TGCAGTGCTAGTCGGGGACGGGTGAACACTGAAGCTTTCTTT.

CDR3 in amino acids: CASTKTGRIEKLFF. In DNA form, the CDR3 reads TGTGCCAGCACCAAGACAGGGCGGATTGAAAAACTGTTTTTT. This chain uses TRBV2 with TRBJ1-4, with TRBD1 matching 7 bases. The V gene end was trimmed by 7 bases and the J gene end by 7 bases; junction bases not matched to a gene: 9. Germline V gene lookup returns CDR1 SNHLY and CDR2 FYNNEI. This CDR3 contains 14 residues.

The genes are TRBV30 and TRBJ1-1, with D possibly being TRBD1 (5 bases). CDR1 GTSNPN and CDR2 SVGIG come from the germline V gene (reference sequence). The CDR3 covers 14 residues. The V and J ends lost 3 bases and 8 bases respectively, with 19 bases between them. In DNA, the CDR3 is TGTGCCTGGAGAAGAGGGGCGGCCGCGAGGGAAGCTTTCTTT. This encodes CAWRRGAAAREAFF.

The V gene is TRBV6-1, the J gene TRBJ1-3; D is uncertain. The CDR3 contains 13 residues. Germline lookup yields CDR1 MNHNS and CDR2 SASEGT. The germline V and J ends were trimmed by 3 bases and 3 bases, with 6 bases remaining between them. The CDR3 DNA reads as TGTGCCAGCAGTGAGATCTTTGGAAACACCATATATTTT. As protein: CASSEIFGNTIYF.

The chain employs TRBV7-9 and TRBJ2-3, with D hard to call. V was clipped by 4 bases and J by 0 bases, with 5 bases between them. CDR3 length equals 13 residues. Germline assignment: CDR1 SEHNR and CDR2 FQNEAQ (reference sequence). CDR3 bases: TGTGCCAGCAGCTCTGTGAGCACAGATACGCAGTATTTT. This codes for CASSSVSTDTQYF. Drawing the rest from reference TRBV7-9 and TRBJ2-3, the complete variable domain is DTGVSQNPRHKITKRGQNVTFRCDPISEHNRLYWYRQTLGQGPEFLTYFQNEAQLEKSRLLSDRFSAERPKGSFSTLEIQRTEQGDSAMYLCASSSVSTDTQYFGPGTRLTVL.

J is TRBJ2-3 and V is TRBV13, with a weak D call TRBD2 (5 bases). The germline gives CDR1 PRHDT, CDR2 FYEKMQ (reference sequence). Trimming took off 4 bases at V and 13 bases at J, with 12 bases between the two ends. The CDR3 is 11 amino acids. The CDR3 DNA reads as TGTGCCAGCAGCTCCGGGGAAACCAAGTATTTT. It is translated as CASSSGETKYF.

The CDR3, as DNA: TGCGCCAGCAGCGGACTAGCGGGAGGGCCGGGCGCCGGGGAGCTGTTTTTT. Protein sequence: CASSGLAGGPGAGELFF. The chain recombines TRBV10-2 with TRBJ2-2; 15 bases align to TRBD2. The ends lost 6 bases at V and 6 bases at J; junction bases unmatched: 8. Looked up from germline, CDR1 is WSHSY and CDR2 is SAAADI. CDR3 size: 17 residues.

The genes are TRBV4-1 and TRBJ2-5; 7 bases match TRBD1. The CDR3 extends over 19 amino acids. The V and J ends lost 1 base and 4 bases, in that order; junction bases with no gene match: 18. Germline assignment: CDR1 MGHRA and CDR2 YSYEKL. DNA of the CDR3: TGCGCCAGCAGCCAAGGGCCTTCCCGGGACAGCCCCAAGGGAGAGACCCAGTACTTC. Its protein is CASSQGPSRDSPKGETQYF.